Shown below are 12 T cell receptor beta chains from a single sample sequenced in a study of blood T cell repertoires in COVID-19. This table comes from immunoSEQ multiplex PCR, and its TCRdb copy is limited to in-frame clones, with some not included. The table includes roughly 400,000 clones, roughly 90% detected once. Sequences were obtained from PBMCs or T cells enriched from blood (not recorded which). The receptors shown here come from a woman under 30 who had been exposed to COVID-19.

This rearrangement joins TRBV5-5 to TRBJ1-1; D possibly corresponds to TRBD1 (5 bases). V was cut by 2 bases and J by 3 bases, with 11 bases left in between. The CDR3 contains 14 residues. Germline values: CDR1 SGHKS, CDR2 YYEKEE (reference sequence). The CDR3 region is CASSFSPGDTEAFF. Written as DNA, the CDR3 is TGTGCCAGCAGCTTCAGCCCGGGGGACACTGAAGCTTTCTTT. Full variable domain (missing parts from reference TRBV5-5 and TRBJ1-1): DAGVTQSPTHLIKTRGQQVTLRCSPISGHKSVSWYQQVLGQGPQFIFQYYEKEERGRGNFPDRFSARQFPNYSSELNVNALLLGDSALYLCASSFSPGDTEAFFGQGTRLTVV.

This rearrangement joins TRBV13 to TRBJ2-1; a possible D gene is TRBD2 (6 bases). V dropped 5 bases and J dropped 0 bases, with 20 bases sitting between them. This CDR3 is 18 amino acids long. Germline assignment: CDR1 PRHDT and CDR2 FYEKMQ (reference sequence). The CDR3 is CASSPTPGTLSSYNEQFF. Here the CDR3 DNA reads TGTGCCAGCAGCCCCACCCCCGGGACTCTAAGCTCCTACAATGAGCAGTTCTTC.

The rearrangement links TRBV12-3 or TRBV12-4 to TRBJ1-2; D is unresolved. Trimming pared 10 bases from V and 6 bases from J, leaving 12 bases between. This CDR3 has 11 amino acids. In DNA form, the CDR3 reads TGTGCCACCACGACTAGCGATGGCTACACCTTC. Translating it yields CATTTSDGYTF.

V usage is TRBV4-2 and J usage is TRBJ2-5; TRBD1 matches at 9 bases. Germline V gives CDR1 LGHNA, CDR2 YNFKEQ. The J segment lost 5 bases and the V segment lost 1 base, leaving 8 bases of the junction unmatched. The CDR3 is 16 amino acids. The CDR3 here is CASSQGGTGGGETQYF. For the CDR3, the DNA is TGTGCCAGCAGCCAAGGGGGAACAGGGGGCGGGGAGACCCAGTACTTC.

This sequence joins TRBV27 and TRBJ1-6, with D maybe TRBD1 (5 bases). The CDR3 contains 13 residues. The V end was cut by 3 bases, the J end by 10 bases, with 10 bases between. Germline-derived CDR1 and CDR2 are MNHEY and SMNVEV (reference sequence). DNA for the CDR3: TGTGCCAGCAGTTTCCAGGGAGGGTCACCCCTCCACTTT. It yields the protein CASSFQGGSPLHF.

Comment on this clone: A clone one base away is much larger, so this may be a read error. This chain uses TRBV2 with TRBJ2-7; a possible D gene is TRBD1 (5 bases). The CDR3 is 12 residues long. V was trimmed by 6 bases and J by 0 bases, leaving 6 bases between them. Germline V lookup: CDR1 SNHLY, CDR2 FYNNEI. CDR3 DNA: TGTGCCAGCAGGGACAACTCCTACGAGCAGTACTTC. This sequence encodes CASRDNSYEQYF.

This clone was seen only a few times. This chain links TRBV5-1 with TRBJ1-6; 8 nucleotides line up with TRBD1. V trimming: 0 bases; J trimming: 10 bases; junction bases outside the gene matches: 6. This CDR3 is 15 amino acids long. Germline assignment: CDR1 SGHRS and CDR2 YFSETQ. CDR3 coding DNA: TGCGCCAGCAGCTTGGGGACAGGGAAAGACTCACCCCTCCACTTT. Amino acids: CASSLGTGKDSPLHF. Full variable domain (rest looked up from reference TRBV5-1 and TRBJ1-6): KAGVTQTPRYLIKTRGQQVTLSCSPISGHRSVSWYQQTPGQGLQFLFEYFSETQRNKGNFPGRFSGRQFSNSRSEMNVSTLELGDSALYLCASSLGTGKDSPLHFGNGTRLTVT.

The chain links TRBV4-3 to TRBJ1-1, with 7 bases identical to TRBD1. Unmatched junction bases numbered 6, after V lost 2 bases and J lost 9 bases. The CDR3 loop spans 13 amino acids. Germline assignment: CDR1 LGHNA and CDR2 YSLEER. CDR3 DNA: TGCGCCAGCAGCCAACCGGGACAGCCAAAAGCTTTCTTT. Protein product: CASSQPGQPKAFF.

The V call is TRBV30, the J call TRBJ2-7; the match to TRBD1 covers 7 bases. There are 13 residues in the CDR3. Per germline, CDR1 GTSNPN and CDR2 SVGIG (reference sequence). V was pared by 7 bases and J by 0 bases, with 6 bases of the junction left unmatched. CDR3 sequence reads: CALGGQVSYEQYF. CDR3 DNA: TGTGCCTTAGGTGGACAGGTCTCCTACGAGCAGTACTTC.

The chain carries TRBV11-1 and TRBJ2-7, with 7 bases that match TRBD1. Germline V lookup: CDR1 SGHAT, CDR2 FQDESV (reference sequence). The ends lost 3 bases at V and 7 bases at J; junction bases unmatched: 6. CDR3 length: 13 residues. This CDR3 is CASSFASGGEQYF. As DNA, the CDR3 is TGTGCCAGCAGCTTTGCCTCAGGGGGAGAGCAGTACTTC.

This chain uses TRBV5-1 with TRBJ2-3; possibly TRBD2 for D (5 bases). The CDR3 totals 18 residues. Germline V CDR1 and CDR2: SGHRS, YFSETQ. Trimming removed 4 bases at V and 1 base at J, with 22 bases between. The CDR3, as DNA: TGCGCCAGCAGCCCCGGGGAACGGAGTAGGACCGGCACAGATACGCAGTATTTT. Protein product: CASSPGERSRTGTDTQYF.

This clone was picked up a small number of times. The J gene is TRBJ1-1, the V gene TRBV6-5; TRBD1 aligns across 8 bases. V dropped 5 bases and J dropped 0; count of bases not matched to a gene: 5. The CDR3 covers 15 residues. Germline CDR1 reads MNHEY; CDR2 reads SVGAGI. CDR3 residues: CASSPGGLMNTEAFF. DNA for the CDR3: TGTGCCAGCAGTCCAGGGGGCCTTATGAACACTGAAGCTTTCTTT.